The rows below give T cell receptor beta chains drawn from one sample of a study of post-analysis software for immune sequencing data. One entry per CDR3 protein results from TCRdb running MiXCR on the PCR reads. The table includes hundreds of thousands of distinct CDR3 sequences, 45% detected once. The specimen sequenced was blood. The receptors originated from a girl aged 5 to 17 with multiple sclerosis. CDR3s include the opening cysteine and the closing phenylalanine or tryptophan. A D gene is named only where the DNA matches it firmly. Expanded clones are given a class, and other clones once, few, many or no size at all.

cdr3_length | j_call | d_call | clone_size | v_call | cdr3_nt | cdr3_aa
14 | TRBJ2-7 | . | many | TRBV5-1 | TGCGCCAGCAGCTTGGAAGGGGGTCTCTACGAGCAGTACTTC | CASSLEGGLYEQYF
16 | TRBJ2-4 | . | . | TRBV5-1 | TGCGCCAGCAGCTTGGCCGGGGACACAAATAGGAACATTCAGTACTTC | CASSLAGDTNRNIQYF
18 | TRBJ1-5 | . | . | TRBV2 | TGTGCCAGCACAGCCTTGGGATCCGCCCAGGTTACGTTTCAGCCCCAGCATTTT | CASTALGSAQVTFQPQHF
15 | TRBJ2-4 | . | . | TRBV4-1 | TGCGCCAGCAGCCAAGAAACAGGGGACTCAAACATTCAGTACTTC | CASSQETGDSNIQYF
16 | TRBJ2-7 | TRBD2 | . | TRBV20-1 | TGCATGCTAAGACCCATGCGACTAGCGAGCTCCTACGAGCAGTACTTC | CMLRPMRLASSYEQYF
14 | TRBJ2-2 | . | . | TRBV20-1 | TGCAGTGCTAAAGTTGGAACTGACACCGGGGAGCTGTTTTTT | CSAKVGTDTGELFF
14 | TRBJ2-5 | TRBD1 | few | TRBV27 | TGTGCCAGCAGTTTCGACAGGGGTACGGAGACCCAGTACTTC | CASSFDRGTETQYF
14 | TRBJ2-7 | TRBD2 | few | TRBV29-1 | TGCAGCGTGGCGGGACTAGCGGCCTACAATGAGCAGTACTTC | CSVAGLAAYNEQYF
16 | TRBJ2-1 | TRBD2 | . | TRBV28 | TGTGCCAGCAGCCTACTGGGGGCGGGAGGAGCCAATGAGCAGTTCTTC | CASSLLGAGGANEQFF
14 | TRBJ1-1 | TRBD1 | few | TRBV28 | TGTGCCAGCAGTTTCGGGACAGATCATACTGAAGCTTTCTTT | CASSFGTDHTEAFF
13 | TRBJ2-3 | . | . | TRBV29-1 | TGCAGCGTTGATCCGGGGCGTGGGGATACGCAGTATTTT | CSVDPGRGDTQYF
13 | TRBJ2-7 | . | . | TRBV28 | TGTGCCAGCAGGAGAACGGACTCCTACGAGCAGTACTTC | CASRRTDSYEQYF
20 | TRBJ2-6 | . | . | TRBV29-1 | TGCAGCGTTGAAGATTGGTTCGGAGACAGTTTTTCCTCTGGGGCCAACGTCCTGACTTTC | CSVEDWFGDSFSSGANVLTF
12 | TRBJ2-1 | . | few | TRBV20-1 | TGCAGTGCGAAGGGACCACCCAATGAGCAGTTCTTC | CSAKGPPNEQFF
14 | TRBJ2-7 | TRBD2 | . | TRBV12-5 | TGTGCTAGTGCCCCGGGGGGGGGCTCCTACGAGCAGTACTTC | CASAPGGGSYEQYF
15 | TRBJ2-7 | TRBD1 | . | TRBV9 | TGTGCCAGCAGCGCCGGGACAGGGGACTCCTACGAGCAGTACTTC | CASSAGTGDSYEQYF
14 | TRBJ2-7 | TRBD1 | once | TRBV20-1 | TGCAGTGCTAGAGATGGACAGGGGGCAGACGAGCAGTACTTC | CSARDGQGADEQYF
14 | TRBJ2-7 | . | few | TRBV6-1 | TGTGCCAGCAGTGAAGTTATGGACTCCTACGAGCAGTACTTC | CASSEVMDSYEQYF
11 | TRBJ2-5 | TRBD1 | . | TRBV10-3 | TGTGCCGCGAGACAGGGAGAGACCCGGTACTTC | CAARQGETRYF
14 | TRBJ1-1 | . | . | TRBV20-1 | TGCAGTGCCAGTGGGTGGTCAACTGAGACTGAAGCTTTCTTT | CSASGWSTETEAFF
18 | TRBJ1-6 | . | . | TRBV6-5 | TGTGCCAGCAGTTACAAGGGCCGGGAACCTCCCCATACTTCACCCCTCCACTTT | CASSYKGREPPHTSPLHF
13 | TRBJ1-1 | . | . | TRBV5-6 | TGTGCCAGCAGCTTGATAGCGTCCACTGAAGCTTTCTTT | CASSLIASTEAFF
17 | TRBJ2-5 | TRBD2 | . | TRBV4-1 | TGCGCCAGCAGCCGAACAGTAGCGGGAGCCTACCAAGAGACCCAGTACTTC | CASSRTVAGAYQETQYF
17 | TRBJ2-1 | TRBD2 | . | TRBV5-1 | TGCGCCAGCAGCTTCGGCACTAGCGGAGCGTCCTACAATGAGCAGTTCTTC | CASSFGTSGASYNEQFF
14 | TRBJ1-2 | . | few | TRBV7-9 | TGTGCCAGCAGCCGGGAAATGACTGGAGATGGCTACACCTTC | CASSREMTGDGYTF
12 | TRBJ2-3 | . | few | TRBV4-2 | TGTGCCAGCAGCCACGAGTCAGATACGCAGTATTTT | CASSHESDTQYF
12 | TRBJ2-1 | . | . | TRBV7-8 | TGTGCCAGCAGCTTAGAAGCTGCTGAGCAGTTCTTC | CASSLEAAEQFF
13 | TRBJ1-2 | . | few | TRBV28 | TGTGCCAGCAGTCAGGGACCGCCTTATGGCTACACCTTC | CASSQGPPYGYTF
17 | TRBJ2-7 | . | once | TRBV6-5 | TGTGCCAGCAGTTACGGCCTGGGGGGCGGGCACTCCTACGAGCAGTACTTC | CASSYGLGGGHSYEQYF
12 | TRBJ2-3 | TRBD1 | many | TRBV6-6 | TGTGCCCGGGACAGCCGCACAGATACGCAGTATTTT | CARDSRTDTQYF
14 | TRBJ2-7 | . | . | TRBV20-1 | TGCAGTGCTAGATCGATGCGGGATCGTTACGAGCAGTACTTC | CSARSMRDRYEQYF
15 | TRBJ2-3 | TRBD1 | . | TRBV12-3/TRBV12-4 | TGTGCCAGCAGTTTAGTTACAGGGGGTGAAGATACGCAGTATTTT | CASSLVTGGEDTQYF
12 | TRBJ2-5 | . | . | TRBV5-8 | TGTGCCAGCAGTTTTGAGGGGGAGGCCCAGTACTTC | CASSFEGEAQYF
14 | TRBJ2-7 | TRBD1 | . | TRBV4-3 | TGCGCCAGCAGCCAAACCGGGACAGCCTACGAGCAGTACTTC | CASSQTGTAYEQYF
15 | TRBJ2-1 | . | few | TRBV5-1 | TGCGCCAGCAGCTTCTCCGTAGCGTCCTACAATGAGCAGTTCTTC | CASSFSVASYNEQFF
16 | TRBJ2-4 | . | . | TRBV4-2 | TGTGCCAGCAGCCAAGATCGGGAGAAAGCCAAAAACATTCAGTACTTC | CASSQDREKAKNIQYF
12 | TRBJ2-5 | . | . | TRBV7-2 | TGTGCCAGCAGAGTCCTTGTGGAGACCCAGTACTTC | CASRVLVETQYF
18 | TRBJ2-3 | . | . | TRBV20-1 | TGCAGTGCTAGTTACCCGGGAGTTGATGAGAGCGGCACAGATACGCAGTATTTT | CSASYPGVDESGTDTQYF
14 | TRBJ2-2 | TRBD1 | . | TRBV12-3/TRBV12-4 | TGTGCCAGCCTGACAGGGGGCTACACCGGGGAGCTGTTTTTT | CASLTGGYTGELFF
13 | TRBJ2-5 | . | once | TRBV29-1 | TGCAGCGTTGGGCAGCTCTTAAGAGAGACCCAGTACTTC | CSVGQLLRETQYF
15 | TRBJ2-7 | TRBD1 | . | TRBV18 | TGTGCCAACTCCCCTGCCGGACAGGGTCCGGGAGAGCAGTACTTC | CANSPAGQGPGEQYF
14 | TRBJ2-4 | . | . | TRBV12-3/TRBV12-4 | TGTGCCAGCAGCCCCGGGACCCCGCCCTGGATTCAGTACTTC | CASSPGTPPWIQYF
15 | TRBJ2-7 | TRBD1 | . | TRBV7-2 | TGTGCCAGCAGCACCCCCGGGACAGGGGGAGATGAGCAGTACTTC | CASSTPGTGGDEQYF